This T cell receptor (beta chain) was sequenced for a study of T cell responses to AZD1222 COVID-19 vaccine. Overall study findings and caveats: Donors were chiefly white British, with a greater number of females, and clonal diversity was perhaps underestimated. Spike-specific TCRs gained breadth and depth after people received two AZD1222 doses.

This clone was detected only once. Its antigen is not known. TCRdb's table, derived via immunoSEQ multiplex PCR, lists solely in-frame clones and lacks some. The top ten hold approximately 9.9% of the sample, which has about 35,000 clones, about nine tenths seen once. Trimming removed 4 bases from V and 1 base from J, with 7 bases in between. The V gene's germline CDR1 is LNHDA and CDR2 SQIVND (reference sequence). This CDR3 contains 13 residues. This sample comprised peripheral blood, obtained 28 days after the second AZD1222 dose. The TCR sequence derives from an adult who received the AZD1222 COVID-19 vaccine. This chain uses TRBV19 with TRBJ1-1, with D hard to call. The CDR3 region is CASSTTGNTEAFF. The CDR3 nucleotides are TGTGCCAGTAGTACCACGGGGAACACTGAAGCTTTCTTT. The whole variable domain, filled in from reference TRBV19 and TRBJ1-1, reads DGGITQSPKYLFRKEGQNVTLSCEQNLNHDAMYWYRQDPGQGLRLIYYSQIVNDFQKGDIAEGYSVSREKKESFPLTVTSAQKNPTAFYLCASSTTGNTEAFFGQGTRLTVV.